The 28 T cell receptor beta chains listed next were all sequenced from one sample in a study of cytomegalovirus exposure and HLA in healthy donors. The PCR had 60 Vbeta and 13 Jbeta primers. TCRdb's copy holds only in-frame clones and misses some; the assay was immunoSEQ multiplex PCR. This sample has almost 200,000 clones, with 75% to 85% found just once. The specimen sequenced was PBMCs. These receptors were obtained from a male donor in good health and CMV-seropositive.

The chain couples TRBV7-9 to TRBJ2-1; 11 bases align to TRBD2. V shed 6 bases and J 6 bases; nucleotides not matched to a gene: 7. The CDR3 spans 15 residues. From germline, CDR1 is SEHNR and CDR2 FQNEAQ (reference sequence). CDR3 sequence reads: CASSSSGRLGNEQFF. CDR3 DNA sequence: TGTGCCAGCAGTTCTAGCGGGAGGTTGGGCAATGAGCAGTTCTTC.

The gene calls are TRBV4-3 and TRBJ1-1, with D possibly TRBD1 on 5 matching bases. The germline V gene has CDR1 LGHNA and CDR2 YSLEER. CDR3 length: 16 residues. Trimming stripped 3 bases from V and 5 bases from J, with 19 bases between. Here the CDR3 DNA reads TGCGCCAGCAGCCACCATTTAGGGGAAGGAAAAACTGAAGCTTTCTTT. It specifies CASSHHLGEGKTEAFF.

J is TRBJ2-7 and V is TRBV27; TRBD1 is a possible D gene (7 bases). Per the germline V gene, CDR1 is MNHEY and CDR2 is SMNVEV (reference sequence). Trimming pared 1 base from V and 5 bases from J, leaving 12 bases between. The CDR3 loop spans 14 amino acids. The CDR3 reads CASSLLQGRNEQYF. Here the CDR3 DNA reads TGTGCCAGCAGTTTATTACAGGGGAGGAACGAGCAGTACTTC.

The rearrangement uses TRBV14 and TRBJ1-6; 9 nucleotides agree with TRBD1. Germline CDR1 reads SGHDN; CDR2 reads FVKESK. This CDR3 is 16 amino acids long. V lost 4 bases, J lost 9 bases, and 10 bases stayed unmatched. CDR3 nucleotides: TGTGCCAGCAGCCCGCAAGGACAGGGGACGGTTTCACCCCTCCACTTT. This sequence encodes CASSPQGQGTVSPLHF.

The chain recombines TRBV6-5 with TRBJ1-6; 8 bases fit TRBD1. J was trimmed by 7 bases and V by 11 bases; bases with no gene match: 10. This CDR3 has 14 amino acids. Per germline, CDR1 MNHEY and CDR2 SVGAGI. The chain's CDR3 is CAVTGEGRNSPLHF. The CDR3, as DNA: TGTGCCGTGACAGGGGAAGGGAGAAATTCACCCCTCCACTTT.

The J gene is TRBJ1-1, the V gene TRBV7-3; 8 bases agree with TRBD1. The CDR3 has 16 amino acids. V trimming: 5 bases; J trimming: 4 bases; junction bases outside the gene matches: 12. Germline loops: CDR1 SGHTA, CDR2 FQGTGA. CDR3 amino acids: CASSPAGGRVSTEAFF. DNA of the CDR3: TGTGCCAGCAGCCCCGCAGGGGGCCGGGTGAGCACTGAAGCTTTCTTT. Full variable domain (remainder filled in from reference TRBV7-3 and TRBJ1-1): GAGVSQTPSNKVTEKGKYVELRCDPISGHTALYWYRQSLGQGPEFLIYFQGTGAADDSGLPNDRFFAVRPEGSVSTLKIQRTERGDSAVYLCASSPAGGRVSTEAFFGQGTRLTVV.

The CDR3 sequence: CAITDRGKQNTGELFF. Written as DNA, the CDR3 is TGTGCCATCACCGACAGGGGGAAACAAAACACCGGGGAGCTGTTTTTT. The genes are TRBV10-3 and TRBJ2-2, with 9 bases that match TRBD1. The junction had 8 bases not matched to a gene; V was cut back by 7 bases and J by 2 bases. The CDR3 has 16 amino acids. Germline V gives CDR1 ENHRY, CDR2 SYGVKD.

The genes are TRBV12-5 and TRBJ2-2; TRBD1 might be the D (6 bases). V was shortened by 0 bases and J by 3 bases, with 11 bases between the two germline ends. Germline values: CDR1 LGHNT, CDR2 FRNRAP. This CDR3 contains 16 residues. CDR3 residues: CASGLVQGAYTGELFF. The CDR3 DNA is TGTGCTAGTGGTTTGGTACAGGGTGCTTACACCGGGGAGCTGTTTTTT. The variable domain in full, with the rest retrieved from reference TRBV12-5 and TRBJ2-2, is DARVTQTPRHKVTEMGQEVTMRCQPILGHNTVFWYRQTMMQGLELLAYFRNRAPLDDSGMPKDRFSAEMPDATLATLKIQPSEPRDSAVYFCASGLVQGAYTGELFFGEGSRLTVL.

This clone has just a few counts. This chain links TRBV2 with TRBJ2-7, with D possibly being TRBD2 (5 bases). Germline V gene data show CDR1 as SNHLY and CDR2 as FYNNEI. Trimming removed 6 bases at V and 11 bases at J, with 17 bases between. The CDR3 extends over 12 amino acids. CDR3 sequence: CASSRASQEEYF. The CDR3 bases are TGTGCCAGCAGCCGGGCCTCCCAGGAGGAGTACTTC.

The rearrangement links TRBV19 to TRBJ2-3, with TRBD2 matching 8 bases. Trimming removed 5 bases from V and 2 bases from J; junction bases left unmatched: 9. The CDR3 has 16 residues. Per germline, CDR1 LNHDA and CDR2 SQIVND (reference sequence). CDR3 residues: CASSRMGTRFTDTQYF. CDR3 DNA sequence: TGTGCCAGTAGTCGGATGGGGACTAGATTCACAGATACGCAGTATTTT.

V usage is TRBV9 and J usage is TRBJ2-2; 10 bases match TRBD2. There are 17 residues in the CDR3. V lost 0 bases to trimming and J lost 7 bases; unmatched junction nucleotides: 9. The germline V gene encodes CDR1 SGDLS and CDR2 YYNGEE. CDR3 residues: CASSVGVSGRKGGELFF. CDR3 DNA: TGTGCCAGCAGCGTAGGGGTTAGCGGGAGGAAAGGCGGGGAGCTGTTTTTT.

This chain uses TRBV9 with TRBJ1-2; D might be TRBD1 (5 bases). V gave up 0 bases and J gave up 9 bases, with 15 bases separating them. This CDR3 has 14 residues. Germline values: CDR1 SGDLS, CDR2 YYNGEE. CDR3 amino acids: CASSVVDDKGSYTF. In DNA form, the CDR3 reads TGTGCCAGCAGCGTAGTTGACGATAAGGGGAGCTACACCTTC.

The rearrangement links TRBV29-1 to TRBJ1-1; TRBD1 aligns across 10 bases. Germline lookup yields CDR1 SQVTM and CDR2 ANQGSEA. J gave up 6 bases and V 4 bases, and 8 bases lay outside the gene matches. The CDR3 is 14 residues long. The CDR3 protein is CSVGPPGQGPEAFF. The DNA for the CDR3 is TGCAGCGTTGGACCACCGGGACAGGGGCCTGAAGCTTTCTTT. The variable domain in full, with the rest retrieved from reference TRBV29-1 and TRBJ1-1, is SAVISQKPSRDICQRGTSLTIQCQVDSQVTMMFWYRQQPGQSLTLIATANQGSEATYESGFVIDKFPISRPNLTFSTLTVSNMSPEDSSIYLCSVGPPGQGPEAFFGQGTRLTVV.

The chain carries TRBV7-2 and TRBJ1-5, with 9 bases matching TRBD1. The junction had 9 bases not matched to a gene; V was cut back by 5 bases and J by 7 bases. CDR3 length: 15 residues. Germline V gene sequence: CDR1 SGHTA, CDR2 FQGNSA. The CDR3 DNA sequence: TGTGCCAGCAGCCCCTGGACAGGGGAGGGCCAGCCCCAGCATTTT. Its translation is CASSPWTGEGQPQHF. Full variable domain (rest looked up from reference TRBV7-2 and TRBJ1-5): GAGVSQSPSNKVTEKGKDVELRCDPISGHTALYWYRQSLGQGLEFLIYFQGNSAPDKSGLPSDRFSAERTGGSVSTLTIQRTQQEDSAVYLCASSPWTGEGQPQHFGDGTRLSIL.

The chain carries TRBV18 and TRBJ1-5, with D tentatively TRBD1 (5 bases). The germline V gene has CDR1 KGHSH and CDR2 LQKENI. V was pared by 2 bases and J by 1 base, with 9 bases between. The CDR3 has 15 amino acids. This chain's CDR3 is CASSPAGGSNQPQHF. The CDR3 DNA follows: TGTGCCAGCTCACCAGCCGGGGGAAGCAATCAGCCCCAGCATTTT.

The gene calls are TRBV19 and TRBJ2-1; 7 nucleotides agree with TRBD2. CDR3 size: 14 residues. Germline CDR1 reads LNHDA; CDR2 reads SQIVND (reference sequence). After removal of 3 bases from V and 2 bases from J, the junction contained 1 base not matched to a gene. The DNA of the CDR3 is TGTGCCAGTAGTATCAGCGGGGCCTACAATGAGCAGTTCTTC. This sequence encodes CASSISGAYNEQFF.

The chain recombines TRBV5-1 with TRBJ1-1; weak D call: TRBD1 (5 bases). Per germline, CDR1 SGHRS and CDR2 YFSETQ. The CDR3 contains 17 residues. V lost 2 bases and J 5 bases, leaving 22 bases between the germline ends. CDR3 residues: CASSFSVGEYAGTEAFF. The CDR3 coding sequence is TGCGCCAGCAGCTTTTCTGTGGGGGAGTATGCGGGAACTGAAGCTTTCTTT. Looking up the rest from reference TRBV5-1 and TRBJ1-1 gives the full variable domain: KAGVTQTPRYLIKTRGQQVTLSCSPISGHRSVSWYQQTPGQGLQFLFEYFSETQRNKGNFPGRFSGRQFSNSRSEMNVSTLELGDSALYLCASSFSVGEYAGTEAFFGQGTRLTVV.

The chain is built from TRBV11-3 and TRBJ2-1; D unclear. Germline lookup yields CDR1 SGHNT and CDR2 YENEEA. The CDR3 spans 15 residues. V lost 1 base, J lost 10 bases, and 17 bases lay in between. CDR3: CASSLGGSSRGEQFF. CDR3 DNA sequence: TGTGCCAGCAGCTTAGGTGGGTCTTCCCGAGGCGAGCAGTTCTTC.

The chain recombines TRBV6-5 with TRBJ1-2; 8 positions agree with TRBD1. J was trimmed by 8 bases and V by 5 bases; bases with no gene match: 1. The CDR3 extends over 11 amino acids. Germline loops: CDR1 MNHEY, CDR2 SVGAGI. The DNA of the CDR3 is TGTGCCAGCAGTGGACAGGGCGGCTACACCTTC. Protein product: CASSGQGGYTF.

The chain has TRBV9 and TRBJ2-7; perhaps TRBD2 as D (6 bases). V dropped 0 bases and J dropped 1 base, with 8 bases sitting between them. This CDR3 has 14 residues. The germline V gene encodes CDR1 SGDLS and CDR2 YYNGEE. CDR3 amino acids: CASSVVGLSYEQYF. The DNA of the CDR3 is TGTGCCAGCAGCGTAGTGGGACTGTCCTACGAGCAGTACTTC.

The genes are TRBV6-1 and TRBJ1-4; TRBD1 might be the D (6 bases). Germline CDR1 reads MNHNS; CDR2 reads SASEGT. This CDR3 has 17 amino acids. Trimming took 3 bases from V and 0 from J, leaving 14 bases between them. Written as DNA, the CDR3 is TGTGCCAGCAGTGACCCCAGGGGACCTGCAACTAATGAAAAACTGTTTTTT. It specifies CASSDPRGPATNEKLFF.

The chain combines TRBV4-1 with TRBJ2-7; 9 positions agree with TRBD2. The CDR3 is 17 residues long. With V trimmed by 3 bases and J by 8 bases, 17 bases remained unmatched. The germline CDR1 and CDR2 sequences are MGHRA and YSYEKL. The CDR3 sequence is CASSHASLAGAQAQQYF. The DNA for the CDR3 is TGCGCCAGCAGCCACGCTTCCTTAGCGGGGGCGCAAGCGCAGCAGTACTTC.

This chain links TRBV4-2 with TRBJ2-7; a weak D match, TRBD1 (6 bases). CDR1 LGHNA and CDR2 YNFKEQ come from the germline V gene. Trimming cost V 2 bases and J 2 bases, with 10 bases left between them. This CDR3 has 14 residues. The CDR3 nucleotides read TGTGCCAGCAGCCAACCAGGGGCTACCTACGAGCAGTACTTC. Translating it yields CASSQPGATYEQYF.

The gene calls are TRBV5-1 and TRBJ2-1; TRBD1 agrees at 10 bases. V lost 3 bases to trimming and J lost 10 bases; unmatched junction nucleotides: 10. In germline, CDR1 is SGHRS, CDR2 YFSETQ. The CDR3 has 15 residues. The CDR3: CASSSTGTGALEQFF. The CDR3 region has the DNA TGCGCCAGCAGCTCTACCGGGACAGGGGCGTTGGAGCAGTTCTTC.

As regards this clone: The junction departs from germline at one end; a sequencing error may be responsible. The rearrangement links TRBV29-1 to TRBJ2-1, with TRBD2 matching over 7 bases. The CDR3 spans 13 residues. Looked up from germline, CDR1 is SQVTM and CDR2 is ANQGSEA. The CDR3 DNA reads as TGCAGCGTGGGAGCGGGGACCTACAATGGGCAGTTCTTC. Residues: CSVGAGTYNGQFF.

This sequence joins TRBV19 and TRBJ1-1; TRBD1 aligns across 8 bases. The germline CDR1 and CDR2 sequences are LNHDA and SQIVND (reference sequence). J gave up 3 bases and V 6 bases, and 3 bases lay outside the gene matches. This CDR3 contains 13 residues. The CDR3 loop reads CASRLQGDTEAFF. The CDR3 DNA reads as TGTGCCAGTAGATTACAGGGGGACACTGAAGCTTTCTTT.

The V gene is TRBV5-1, the J gene TRBJ2-3, with 9 bases identical to TRBD1. Germline V gene lookup returns CDR1 SGHRS and CDR2 YFSETQ. This CDR3 comprises 16 residues. The junction had 4 bases not matched to a gene; V was cut back by 0 bases and J by 2 bases. CDR3 sequence reads: CASSLGGTGNTDTQYF. CDR3 coding DNA: TGCGCCAGCAGCTTGGGGGGGACAGGGAACACAGATACGCAGTATTTT.

The rearrangement joins TRBV7-2 to TRBJ2-7; 9 positions match TRBD2. The V gene end was trimmed by 5 bases and the J gene end by 2 bases; junction bases not matched to a gene: 7. CDR1 is SGHTA and CDR2 is FQGNSA in the germline V gene. The CDR3 has 15 residues. CDR3: CASSRDLAGTYEQYF. The CDR3 DNA reads as TGTGCCAGCAGCCGCGACCTAGCGGGGACCTACGAGCAGTACTTC.